These 27 T cell receptor beta chains share one sample of origin, sequenced in a study of low-dose radiotherapy and immunotherapy resistance in tumors. Described time point: after trial treatment. Treatment defined: LDRT plus nivolumab, ipilimumab, low-dose cyclophosphamide and aspirin (RACIN trial). TRAV- and TRBV-specific primers, spanning alpha and beta chains, primed first-strand cDNA. PCR amplification of the TCRs was performed with Phusion for 20 to 25 PCR cycles, and it relied on a constant-region primer together with a V-primer adapter. TCRdb called the reads again in MiXCR, with one record for every CDR3 protein. The table records approximately 100,000 distinct CDR3 sequences, around 20% of them present only once. The sequences come from PBMCs, collected after low-dose radiotherapy plus immunotherapy. The receptors originated from a male donor with prostate cancer.

Comment on this clonotype: The likely explanation is a read error, given a far larger clone one base away. The chain joins TRBV6-2 or TRBV6-3 to TRBJ2-7; D possibly uses TRBD1 or TRBD2 (6 bases each). CDR1 and CDR2 from the germline V gene are MNHEY and SVGEGT. V dropped 5 bases and J dropped 2 bases, with 19 bases sitting between them. The CDR3 sequence is 16 residues long. CDR3 protein: CASSNGGGRGAYEQYF. The CDR3 nucleotides read TGTGCCAGCAGTAACGGGGGCGGCCGGGGAGCCTACGAGCAGTACTTC.

This rearrangement joins TRBV19 to TRBJ2-7; 7 bases line up with TRBD1. Per the germline V gene, CDR1 is LNHDA and CDR2 is SQIVND (reference sequence). The trim removed 3 bases at V and 4 bases at J, leaving 9 bases unmatched. The CDR3 contains 15 residues. Here the CDR3 reads CASSMDVGGGYEQYF. CDR3 nucleotide sequence: TGTGCCAGTAGTATGGATGTAGGGGGCGGTTACGAGCAGTACTTC.

This clonotype was seen many times. The CDR3 DNA follows: TGTGCTAGTGGTTTGTCGGGAGGTACGCAGTATTTT. Translated, it gives CASGLSGGTQYF. The rearrangement joins TRBV12-5 to TRBJ2-3, with 7 positions matching TRBD2. The CDR3 covers 12 residues. CDR1 and CDR2 from the germline V gene are LGHNT and FRNRAP. The V and J ends lost 2 bases and 8 bases, in that order; junction bases with no gene match: 1.

V and J are TRBV6-8 and TRBJ2-1; 9 bases align to TRBD1. Trimming at V came to 5 bases and at J to 11 bases, leaving 10 bases not matched to a gene. The CDR3 contains 14 residues. CDR1 is MNHGY and CDR2 is SAAAGT in the germline V gene. CDR3 DNA sequence: TGTGCCAGCAGTGCCGGGACAGGGATGTTTCAGCAGTTCTTC. It yields the protein CASSAGTGMFQQFF.

This clonotype was observed at least ten times. The chain joins TRBV20-1 to TRBJ2-5; weak D call: TRBD2 (7 bases). Germline loops: CDR1 DFQATT, CDR2 SNEGSKA (reference sequence). The CDR3 has 13 residues. The CDR3 nucleotides are TGCAGCCAACCCGGGGGGCCCCCGGAGACCCAGTACTTC. Protein: CSQPGGPPETQYF.

This clonotype has ten or more counts. The gene calls are TRBV9 and TRBJ2-5; TRBD1 matches 7 bases. The V gene end was trimmed by 0 bases and the J gene end by 5 bases; junction bases not matched to a gene: 7. The length of the CDR3 is 15 residues. From germline, CDR1 is SGDLS and CDR2 YYNGEE. CDR3 DNA sequence: TGTGCCAGCAGCGTAGAGCCCGACAGGGTGGAGACCCAGTACTTC. It specifies CASSVEPDRVETQYF. Full variable domain (missing parts from reference TRBV9 and TRBJ2-5): DSGVTQTPKHLITATGQRVTLRCSPRSGDLSVYWYQQSLDQGLQFLIQYYNGEERAKGNILERFSAQQFPDLHSELNLSSLELGDSALYFCASSVEPDRVETQYFGPGTRLLVL.

The rearrangement links TRBV29-1 to TRBJ2-7, with TRBD2 matching 7 bases. This CDR3 comprises 13 residues. Unmatched junction bases numbered 7, after V lost 4 bases and J lost 4 bases. The germline V gene encodes CDR1 SQVTM and CDR2 ANQGSEA. The chain's CDR3 is CSVVGGYQYEQYF. Here the CDR3 DNA reads TGCAGCGTTGTGGGGGGGTATCAATACGAGCAGTACTTC.

This clonotype came up many times. The gene calls are TRBV7-2 and TRBJ2-7; 10 positions agree with TRBD2. Germline lookup yields CDR1 SGHTA and CDR2 FQGNSA. The CDR3 has 16 residues. With V trimmed by 3 bases and J by 3 bases, 8 bases remained unmatched. The chain's CDR3 is CASSLFGSGGGYEQYF. The CDR3 DNA follows: TGTGCCAGCAGCTTGTTCGGAAGCGGGGGGGGCTACGAGCAGTACTTC.

This clonotype was counted ten times or more. The chain is built from TRBV6-6 and TRBJ2-1, with no clear D. The V end was cut by 7 bases, the J end by 5 bases, with 6 bases between. This CDR3 has 11 amino acids. The germline V gene encodes CDR1 MNHNY and CDR2 SVGAGI (reference sequence). The CDR3: CASTRNNEQFF. The CDR3 nucleotides read TGTGCCAGCACCAGAAACAATGAGCAGTTCTTC.

CDR3 sequence (DNA): TGTGCCATCAGTGTCCGGACAGAGGAGGAGCAGTTCTTC. It encodes CAISVRTEEEQFF. V usage is TRBV10-3 and J usage is TRBJ2-1; D is perhaps TRBD1 (6 bases). CDR1 ENHRY and CDR2 SYGVKD come from the germline V gene. The CDR3 totals 13 residues. V shed 4 bases and J shed 10 bases, with 14 bases lying between them.

This clonotype showed up many times. The CDR3 region is CASSQVFNSNQPQHF. The CDR3, as DNA: TGTGCCAGCAGCCAAGTGTTTAATAGCAATCAGCCCCAGCATTTT. The chain combines TRBV4-2 with TRBJ1-5; D remains ambiguous. The CDR3 has 15 residues. Germline lookup yields CDR1 LGHNA and CDR2 YNFKEQ. V was clipped by 1 base and J by 0 bases, with 7 bases between them.

This clonotype appeared many times. This sequence joins TRBV21-1 and TRBJ2-5; TRBD1, the table's D call, was not compared with the DNA. TRBV21-1 is a listed pseudogene. CDR3 length equals 15 residues. The CDR3 bases are TGTGCCAGCAGCATTTGGGCGAGGGTTCAAGAGACCCAGTACTTC. It is translated as CASSIWARVQETQYF.

This clonotype was seen many times. The J gene is TRBJ1-5, the V gene TRBV6-2 or TRBV6-3, with D perhaps matching TRBD1 (5 bases). Germline assignment: CDR1 MNHEY and CDR2 SVGEGT. With 5 bases removed from V and 3 bases from J, the gap between germline ends came to 14 bases. This CDR3 has 15 residues. In DNA form, the CDR3 reads TGTGCCAGCAGTACCCGGCAGGGCAACAATCAGCCCCAGCATTTT. Its protein is CASSTRQGNNQPQHF.

This clonotype was found many times. The chain combines TRBV7-2 with TRBJ2-6, with a possible D match to TRBD1 (5 bases). The V gene's germline CDR1 is SGHTA and CDR2 FQGNSA. Trimming removed 4 bases from V and 4 bases from J, with 14 bases in between. There are 16 residues in the CDR3. The CDR3 loop reads CASSYRRVAGANVLTF. CDR3 nucleotide sequence: TGTGCCAGCAGCTATCGCAGGGTGGCCGGGGCCAACGTCCTGACTTTC.

The table lists this clonotype with many counts. V is TRBV14 and J is TRBJ2-4; 8 bases line up with TRBD1. Per the germline V gene, CDR1 is SGHDN and CDR2 is FVKESK. CDR3 length: 16 amino acids. J gave up 1 base and V 3 bases, and 5 bases lay outside the gene matches. The CDR3 bases are TGTGCCAGCAGCCACTCAAACAGGGGGGCCAAAAACATTCAGTACTTC. It yields the protein CASSHSNRGAKNIQYF.

CDR3 nucleotide sequence: TGTGCCATCAGTGAGTCGTCGGGGGGAAGCACAGATACGCAGTATTTT. Protein sequence: CAISESSGGSTDTQYF. J is TRBJ2-3 and V is TRBV10-3, with TRBD2 matching over 7 bases. V lost 0 bases, J lost 0 bases, and 3 bases stayed unmatched. CDR3 length equals 16 residues. Germline-derived CDR1 and CDR2 are ENHRY and SYGVKD.

The chain couples TRBV7-2 to TRBJ1-2; no definite D call. The V end was cut by 0 bases, the J end by 3 bases, with 8 bases between. In germline, CDR1 is SGHTA, CDR2 FQGNSA. This CDR3 has 14 residues. CDR3 bases: TGTGCCAGCAGCTTAGCGGCGGCGGACTATGGCTACACCTTC. It yields the protein CASSLAAADYGYTF.

There are a few counts of this clonotype. The rearrangement joins TRBV5-1 to TRBJ2-5; no reliable D call. The V end was cut by 0 bases, the J end by 2 bases, with 5 bases between. Germline V gene sequence: CDR1 SGHRS, CDR2 YFSETQ. The CDR3 sequence is 13 residues long. CDR3 in amino acids: CASSLGRQETQYF. As DNA, the CDR3 is TGCGCCAGCAGCTTGGGTAGACAAGAGACCCAGTACTTC.

The chain employs TRBV12-5 and TRBJ2-5; no definite D call. The CDR3 loop spans 12 amino acids. The germline gives CDR1 LGHNT, CDR2 FRNRAP. Trimming removed 1 base from V and 9 bases from J, with 9 bases in between. The CDR3 loop is CASGLGSMAQYF. In DNA form, the CDR3 reads TGTGCTAGTGGTTTGGGGTCGATGGCCCAGTACTTC.

This clonotype was counted ten times or more. The CDR3 nucleotides are TGCAGCCCCCAACCTAGCCGGGGTTCAGATACGCAGTATTTT. Translation gives CSPQPSRGSDTQYF. V usage is TRBV20-1 and J usage is TRBJ2-3; D possibly corresponds to TRBD2 (5 bases). CDR1 is DFQATT and CDR2 is SNEGSKA in the germline V gene (reference sequence). The CDR3 is 14 residues long.

This clonotype was picked up a small number of times. One end of the junction is discordant with germline, which a read error may explain. The chain couples TRBV5-3 to TRBJ2-7; 14 nucleotides align to TRBD2. TRBV5-3 is given ORF status, its function remaining uncertain. The CDR3 covers 18 residues. The DNA for the CDR3 is TGTGCCAGCAGCTCTCGAGGGACTAGCGGGAGTAGGACCTACGAGCAGTACTTC. The encoded protein is CASSSRGTSGSRTYEQYF.

This clonotype showed up many times. V usage is TRBV2 and J usage is TRBJ1-4; TRBD1 is a possible D gene (6 bases). Germline lookup yields CDR1 SNHLY and CDR2 FYNNEI. Trimming removed 5 bases at V and 0 bases at J, with 10 bases between. This CDR3 has 15 amino acids. The CDR3 region has the DNA TGTGCCAGCAGTCTACAGGGCCCAACTAATGAAAAACTGTTTTTT. Its translation: CASSLQGPTNEKLFF.

This clonotype has ten or more counts. The V call is TRBV5-1, the J call TRBJ2-7, with TRBD2 identical over 11 bases. Germline CDR1 is SGHRS and CDR2 is YFSETQ. The CDR3 runs to 20 residues. The V and J ends lost 0 bases and 4 bases, in that order; junction bases with no gene match: 18. CDR3 bases: TGCGCCAGCAGCTTGGGGCCTAGCGGGGGGCCGACCCGTCATACTTACGAGCAGTACTTC. Translation: CASSLGPSGGPTRHTYEQYF.

This chain links TRBV27 with TRBJ1-2; possible D gene TRBD1, 5 bases. Germline V gene sequence: CDR1 MNHEY, CDR2 SMNVEV (reference sequence). This CDR3 contains 15 residues. V was clipped by 4 bases and J by 7 bases, with 19 bases between them. The CDR3 nucleotides read TGTGCCAGCAGTTCCCACCGGGACTTACGGTCTGGCTACACCTTC. It encodes CASSSHRDLRSGYTF.

This clonotype was counted at least ten times. The rearrangement uses TRBV29-1 and TRBJ2-1, with D perhaps matching TRBD1 (5 bases). The V gene lost 4 bases and the J gene lost 6 bases, with 16 bases spanning the gap. The CDR3 length is 14 residues. The germline gives CDR1 SQVTM, CDR2 ANQGSEA. The DNA for the CDR3 is TGCAGCGTTGCAGCGACAGCGAGCTTCAATGAGCAGTTCTTC. Its translation: CSVAATASFNEQFF.

This clonotype was seen at least ten times. V and J are TRBV7-8 and TRBJ2-7; TRBD2 might be the D (5 bases). V gave up 5 bases and J gave up 7 bases, with 9 bases separating them. Germline assignment: CDR1 SGHVS and CDR2 FQNEAQ. The CDR3 totals 11 residues. Here the CDR3 reads CASSPAGEQYF. The DNA of the CDR3 is TGTGCCAGCAGCCCTGCGGGTGAGCAGTACTTC.

This clonotype occurred many times. For the CDR3, the DNA is TGTGCCAGCAGTGAATGGGGACGGGGCGGGCAGGAGACCCAGTACTTC. It specifies CASSEWGRGGQETQYF. The rearrangement uses TRBV2 and TRBJ2-5; D tentatively reads TRBD1 or TRBD2 (5 bases each). With 2 bases removed from V and 5 bases from J, the gap between germline ends came to 18 bases. From germline, CDR1 is SNHLY and CDR2 FYNNEI. CDR3 length: 16 amino acids.